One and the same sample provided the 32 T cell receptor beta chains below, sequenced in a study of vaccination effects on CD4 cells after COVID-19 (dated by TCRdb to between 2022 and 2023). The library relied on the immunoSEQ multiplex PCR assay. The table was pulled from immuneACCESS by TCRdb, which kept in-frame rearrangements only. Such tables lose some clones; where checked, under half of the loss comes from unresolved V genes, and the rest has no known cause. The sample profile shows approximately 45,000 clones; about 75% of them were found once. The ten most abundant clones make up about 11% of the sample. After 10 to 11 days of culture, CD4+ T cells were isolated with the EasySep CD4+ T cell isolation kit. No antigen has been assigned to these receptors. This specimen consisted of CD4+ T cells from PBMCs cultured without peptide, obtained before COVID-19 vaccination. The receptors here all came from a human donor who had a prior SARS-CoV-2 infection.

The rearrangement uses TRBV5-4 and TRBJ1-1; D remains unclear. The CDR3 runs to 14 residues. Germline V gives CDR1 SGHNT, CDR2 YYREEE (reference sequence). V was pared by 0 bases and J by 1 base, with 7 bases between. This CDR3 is CASSLAFGNTEAFF. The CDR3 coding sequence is TGTGCCAGCAGCTTGGCCTTCGGGAACACTGAAGCTTTCTTT.

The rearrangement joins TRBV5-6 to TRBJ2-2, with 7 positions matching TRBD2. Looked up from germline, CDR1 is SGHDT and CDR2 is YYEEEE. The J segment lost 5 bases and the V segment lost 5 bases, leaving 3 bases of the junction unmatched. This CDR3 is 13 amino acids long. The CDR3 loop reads CASSWGGTGELFF. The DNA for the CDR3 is TGTGCCAGCAGTTGGGGGGGGACCGGGGAGCTGTTTTTT.

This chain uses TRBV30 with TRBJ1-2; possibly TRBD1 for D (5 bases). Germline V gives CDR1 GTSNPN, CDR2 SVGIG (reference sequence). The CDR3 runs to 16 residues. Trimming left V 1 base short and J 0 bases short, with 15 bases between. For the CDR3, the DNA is TGTGCCTGGAGTGGTGGATTTCCGGGACCTAACTATGGCTACACCTTC. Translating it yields CAWSGGFPGPNYGYTF.

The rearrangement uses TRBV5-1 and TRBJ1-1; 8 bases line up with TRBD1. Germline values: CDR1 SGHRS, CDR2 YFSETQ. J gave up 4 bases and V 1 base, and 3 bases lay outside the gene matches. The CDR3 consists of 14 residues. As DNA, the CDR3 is TGCGCCAGCAGCTTGCAGGGGGCCGGCACTGAAGCTTTCTTT. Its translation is CASSLQGAGTEAFF.

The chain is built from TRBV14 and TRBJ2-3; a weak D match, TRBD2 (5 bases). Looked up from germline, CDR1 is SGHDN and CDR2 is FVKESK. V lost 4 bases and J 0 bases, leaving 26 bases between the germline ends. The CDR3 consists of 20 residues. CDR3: CASSLILSGSERKSTDTQYF. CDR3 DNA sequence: TGTGCCAGCAGCCTGATCTTATCTGGTAGCGAGAGGAAAAGCACAGATACGCAGTATTTT. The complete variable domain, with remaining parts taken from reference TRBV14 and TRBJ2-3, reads EAGVTQFPSHSVIEKGQTVTLRCDPISGHDNLYWYRRVMGKEIKFLLHFVKESKQDESGMPNNRFLAERTGGTYSTLKVQPAELEDSGVYFCASSLILSGSERKSTDTQYFGPGTRLTVL.

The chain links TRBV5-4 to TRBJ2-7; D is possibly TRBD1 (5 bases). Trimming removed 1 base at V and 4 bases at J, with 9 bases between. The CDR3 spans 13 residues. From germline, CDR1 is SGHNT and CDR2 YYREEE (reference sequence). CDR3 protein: CASSLRGMYEQYF. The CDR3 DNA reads TGTGCCAGCAGCTTGAGGGGTATGTACGAGCAGTACTTC.

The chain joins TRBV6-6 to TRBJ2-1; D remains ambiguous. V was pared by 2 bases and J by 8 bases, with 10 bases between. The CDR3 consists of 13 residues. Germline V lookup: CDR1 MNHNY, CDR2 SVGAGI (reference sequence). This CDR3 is CASSYLILDEQFF. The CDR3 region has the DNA TGTGCCAGCAGTTACCTCATTTTGGATGAGCAGTTCTTC.

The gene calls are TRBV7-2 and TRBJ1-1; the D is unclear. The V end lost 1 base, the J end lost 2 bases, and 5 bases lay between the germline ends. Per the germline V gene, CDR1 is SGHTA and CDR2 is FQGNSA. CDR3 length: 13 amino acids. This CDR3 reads CASSLGANTEAFF. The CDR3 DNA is TGTGCCAGCAGCTTAGGGGCAAACACTGAAGCTTTCTTT.

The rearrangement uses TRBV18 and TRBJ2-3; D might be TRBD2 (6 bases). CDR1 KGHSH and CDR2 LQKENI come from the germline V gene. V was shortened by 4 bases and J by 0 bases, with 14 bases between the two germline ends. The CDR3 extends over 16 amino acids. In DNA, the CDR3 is TGTGCCAGCTCACATCAACCCGGGACTAGCACAGATACGCAGTATTTT. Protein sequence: CASSHQPGTSTDTQYF. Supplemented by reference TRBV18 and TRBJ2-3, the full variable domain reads NAGVMQNPRHLVRRRGQEARLRCSPMKGHSHVYWYRQLPEEGLKFMVYLQKENIIDESGMPKERFSAEFPKEGPSILRIQQVVRGDSAAYFCASSHQPGTSTDTQYFGPGTRLTVL.

The CDR3 DNA follows: TGTGCCAGCAGCTTCATATATGGGACTGAAGCTTTCTTT. This encodes CASSFIYGTEAFF. The V and J genes are TRBV5-6 and TRBJ1-1; no reliable D call. The V and J ends lost 2 bases and 5 bases respectively, with 10 bases between them. This CDR3 region has 13 residues. Germline-derived CDR1 and CDR2 are SGHDT and YYEEEE.

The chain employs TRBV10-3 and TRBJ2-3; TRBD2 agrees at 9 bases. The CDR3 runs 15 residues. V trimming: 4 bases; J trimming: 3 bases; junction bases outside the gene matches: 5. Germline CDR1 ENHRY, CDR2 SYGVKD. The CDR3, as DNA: TGTGCCATCAGTGGGACTAGCGTAGGTACAGATACGCAGTATTTT. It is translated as CAISGTSVGTDTQYF.

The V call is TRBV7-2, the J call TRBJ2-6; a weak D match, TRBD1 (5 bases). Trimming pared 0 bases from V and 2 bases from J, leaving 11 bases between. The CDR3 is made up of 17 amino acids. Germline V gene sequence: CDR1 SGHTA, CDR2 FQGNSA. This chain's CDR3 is CASSLAGAAPGANVLTF. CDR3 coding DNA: TGTGCCAGCAGCTTAGCAGGGGCTGCACCTGGGGCCAACGTCCTGACTTTC.

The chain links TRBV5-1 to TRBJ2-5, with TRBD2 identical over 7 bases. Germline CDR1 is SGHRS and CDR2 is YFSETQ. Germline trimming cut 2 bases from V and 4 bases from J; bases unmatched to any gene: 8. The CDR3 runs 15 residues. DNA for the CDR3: TGCGCCAGCAGCTTCGTAGCGGGCTCAGCAGAGACCCAGTACTTC. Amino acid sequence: CASSFVAGSAETQYF.

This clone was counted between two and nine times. DNA of the CDR3: TGTGCCACCAGCGTTGAGGGGTGGGGAAACACCATATATTTT. This sequence encodes CATSVEGWGNTIYF. The chain combines TRBV15 with TRBJ1-3; D possibly corresponds to TRBD1 (5 bases). Germline V lookup: CDR1 LNHNV, CDR2 YYDKDF (reference sequence). This CDR3 spans 14 amino acids. Trimming removed 5 bases from V and 4 bases from J, with 12 bases in between.

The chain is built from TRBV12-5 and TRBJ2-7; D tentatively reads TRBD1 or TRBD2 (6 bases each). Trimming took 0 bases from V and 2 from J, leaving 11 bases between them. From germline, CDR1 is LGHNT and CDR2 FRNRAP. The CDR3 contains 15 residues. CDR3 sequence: CASGLVRGTTYEQYF. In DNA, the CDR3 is TGTGCTAGTGGTTTGGTGCGCGGGACAACCTACGAGCAGTACTTC.

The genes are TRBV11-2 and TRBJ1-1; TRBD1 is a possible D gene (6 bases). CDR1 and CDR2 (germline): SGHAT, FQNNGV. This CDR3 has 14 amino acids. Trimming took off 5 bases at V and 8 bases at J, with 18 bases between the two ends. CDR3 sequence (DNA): TGTGCCAGCAGCAGAATTTGGGAGGGGGAGGAAGCTTTCTTT. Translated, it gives CASSRIWEGEEAFF.

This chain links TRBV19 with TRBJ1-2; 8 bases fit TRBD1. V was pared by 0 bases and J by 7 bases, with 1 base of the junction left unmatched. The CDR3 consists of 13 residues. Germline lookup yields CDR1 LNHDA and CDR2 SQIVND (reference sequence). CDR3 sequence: CASSIEDRAGYTF. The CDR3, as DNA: TGTGCCAGTAGTATAGAGGACAGGGCTGGCTACACCTTC.

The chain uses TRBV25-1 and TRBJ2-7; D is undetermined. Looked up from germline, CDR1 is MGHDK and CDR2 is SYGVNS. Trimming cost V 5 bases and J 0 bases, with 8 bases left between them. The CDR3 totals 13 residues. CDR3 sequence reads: CASSSDSSYEQYF. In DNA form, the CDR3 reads TGTGCCAGCAGTTCTGATAGCTCCTACGAGCAGTACTTC.

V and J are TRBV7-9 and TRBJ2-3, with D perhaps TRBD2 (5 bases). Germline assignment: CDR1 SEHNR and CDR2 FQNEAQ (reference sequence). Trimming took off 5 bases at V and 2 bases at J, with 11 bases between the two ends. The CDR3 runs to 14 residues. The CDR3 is CASSEQRYTDTQYF. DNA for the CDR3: TGTGCCAGCAGCGAACAGCGGTACACAGATACGCAGTATTTT.

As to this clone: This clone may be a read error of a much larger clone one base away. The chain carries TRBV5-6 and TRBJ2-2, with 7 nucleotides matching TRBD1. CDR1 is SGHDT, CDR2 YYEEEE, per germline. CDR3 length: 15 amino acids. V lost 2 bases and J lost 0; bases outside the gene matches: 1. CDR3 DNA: TGTGCCAGCAGCTTTGGGACAGCGAACACCGGGGAGCTGTTTTTT. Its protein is CASSFGTANTGELFF.

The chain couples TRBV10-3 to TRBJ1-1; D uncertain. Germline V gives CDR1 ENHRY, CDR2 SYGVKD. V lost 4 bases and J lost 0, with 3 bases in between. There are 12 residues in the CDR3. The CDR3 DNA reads TGTGCCATCAGTGGGGTGAACACTGAAGCTTTCTTT. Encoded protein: CAISGVNTEAFF.

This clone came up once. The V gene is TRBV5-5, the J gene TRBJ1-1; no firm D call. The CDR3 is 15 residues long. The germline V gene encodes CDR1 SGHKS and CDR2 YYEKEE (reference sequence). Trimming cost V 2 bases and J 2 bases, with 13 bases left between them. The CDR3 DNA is TGTGCCAGCAGCTTACTTCCCCAGATAAACACTGAAGCTTTCTTT. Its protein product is CASSLLPQINTEAFF.

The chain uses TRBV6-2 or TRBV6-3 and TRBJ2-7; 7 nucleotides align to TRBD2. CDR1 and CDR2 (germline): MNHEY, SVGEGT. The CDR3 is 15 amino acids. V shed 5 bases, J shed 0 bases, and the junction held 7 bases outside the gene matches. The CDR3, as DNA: TGTGCCAGCAGTAGCCACGGGGGGAGCTCCTACGAGCAGTACTTC. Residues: CASSSHGGSSYEQYF.

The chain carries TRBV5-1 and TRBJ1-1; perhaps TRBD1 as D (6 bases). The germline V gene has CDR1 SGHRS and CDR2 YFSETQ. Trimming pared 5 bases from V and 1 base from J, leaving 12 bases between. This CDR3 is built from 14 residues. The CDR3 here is CASSGGSQNTEAFF. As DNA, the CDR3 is TGCGCCAGCAGTGGGGGCAGCCAGAACACTGAAGCTTTCTTT.

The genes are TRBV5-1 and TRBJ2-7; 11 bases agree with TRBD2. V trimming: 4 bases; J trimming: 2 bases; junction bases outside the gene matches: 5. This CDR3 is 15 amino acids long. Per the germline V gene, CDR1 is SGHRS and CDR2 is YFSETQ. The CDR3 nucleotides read TGCGCCAGCAGCGGGGGGACTAGCGGACCCTACGAGCAGTACTTC. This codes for CASSGGTSGPYEQYF.

CDR3 protein: CASSYVRTGGGYGYTF. The CDR3 DNA follows: TGTGCCAGCAGTTACGTACGGACAGGGGGCGGCTATGGCTACACCTTC. The V and J genes are TRBV6-2 or TRBV6-3 and TRBJ1-2; 11 bases fit TRBD1. Germline assignment: CDR1 MNHEY and CDR2 SVGEGT. The trim removed 2 bases at V and 4 bases at J, leaving 6 bases unmatched. The CDR3 totals 16 residues.

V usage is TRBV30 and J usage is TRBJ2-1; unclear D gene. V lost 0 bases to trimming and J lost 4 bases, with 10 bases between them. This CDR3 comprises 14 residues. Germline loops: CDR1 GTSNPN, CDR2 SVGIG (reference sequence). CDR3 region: CAWSVSQVYNEQFF. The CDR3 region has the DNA TGTGCCTGGAGTGTCAGCCAAGTATACAATGAGCAGTTCTTC.

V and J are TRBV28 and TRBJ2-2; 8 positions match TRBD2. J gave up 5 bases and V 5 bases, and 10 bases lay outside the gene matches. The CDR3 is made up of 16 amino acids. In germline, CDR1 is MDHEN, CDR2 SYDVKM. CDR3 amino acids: CASSTPASGSTGELFF. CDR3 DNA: TGTGCCAGCAGTACTCCGGCTAGCGGGTCTACCGGGGAGCTGTTTTTT.

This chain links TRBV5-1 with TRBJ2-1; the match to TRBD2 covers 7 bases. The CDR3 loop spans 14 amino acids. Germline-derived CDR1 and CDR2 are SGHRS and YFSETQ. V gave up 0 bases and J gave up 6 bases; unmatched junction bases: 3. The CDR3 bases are TGCGCCAGCAGCTTGGGCGCTAGCGGCAATGAGCAGTTCTTC. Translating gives CASSLGASGNEQFF.

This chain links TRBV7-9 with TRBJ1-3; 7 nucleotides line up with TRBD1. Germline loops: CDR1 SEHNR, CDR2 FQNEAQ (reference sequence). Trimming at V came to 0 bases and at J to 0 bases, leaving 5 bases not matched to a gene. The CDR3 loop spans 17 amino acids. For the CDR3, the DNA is TGTGCCAGCAGCTTAGCGTTTGCAGGGGGCTCTGGAAACACCATATATTTT. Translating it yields CASSLAFAGGSGNTIYF. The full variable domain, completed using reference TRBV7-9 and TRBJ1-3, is DTGVSQNPRHKITKRGQNVTFRCDPISEHNRLYWYRQTLGQGPEFLTYFQNEAQLEKSRLLSDRFSAERPKGSFSTLEIQRTEQGDSAMYLCASSLAFAGGSGNTIYFGEGSWLTVV.

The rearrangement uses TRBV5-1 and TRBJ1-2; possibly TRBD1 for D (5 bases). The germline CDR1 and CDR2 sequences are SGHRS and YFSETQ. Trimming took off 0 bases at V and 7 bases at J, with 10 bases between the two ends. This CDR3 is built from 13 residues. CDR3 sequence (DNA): TGCGCCAGCAGCTTGGAGGCAGGGTTTGGCTACACCTTC. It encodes CASSLEAGFGYTF.

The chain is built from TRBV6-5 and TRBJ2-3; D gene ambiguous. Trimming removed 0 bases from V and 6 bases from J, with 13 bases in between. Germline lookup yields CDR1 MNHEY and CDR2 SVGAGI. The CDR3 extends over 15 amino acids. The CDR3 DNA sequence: TGTGCCAGCAGTTACTCGATTGTCCCCCGGGATACGCAGTATTTT. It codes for CASSYSIVPRDTQYF.